This TCR beta chain is from a study of beta chain features in type 1 diabetes. Investigators reverse transcribed all isolated RNA, so they sequenced expressed TCRB transcripts. Reads from naive, central memory and regulatory T cell samples averaged around 3.6 million. Produced via immunoSEQ multiplex PCR; TCRdb's table is partial and in-frame only. The sample contains 350,000 to 450,000 clones, over 13% of which appear only once. V was trimmed by 2 bases and J by 4 bases, leaving 15 bases between them. Germline V gene lookup returns CDR1 SGDLS and CDR2 YYNGEE. The CDR3 is 15 amino acids. This receptor was identified in a woman between 18 and 29 years old in good health. Sequences were obtained from naive CD4+ T cells from blood. The chain uses TRBV9 and TRBJ1-2; a weak D match, TRBD1 (5 bases). DNA of the CDR3: TGTGCCAGCAGCGTGACCAGGGCGACGGTCTATGGCTACACCTTC. The encoded protein is CASSVTRATVYGYTF.